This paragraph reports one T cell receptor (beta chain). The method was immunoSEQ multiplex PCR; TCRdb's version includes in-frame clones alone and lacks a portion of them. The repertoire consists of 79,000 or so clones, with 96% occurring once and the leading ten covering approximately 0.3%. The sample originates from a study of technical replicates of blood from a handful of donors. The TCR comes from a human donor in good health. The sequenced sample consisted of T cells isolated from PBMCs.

The CDR3 sequence is CASSSSGTSIYEQYF. The CDR3 DNA follows: TGTGCCAGCAGTTCATCCGGGACTAGCATCTACGAGCAGTACTTC. The chain recombines TRBV27 with TRBJ2-7; 9 nucleotides agree with TRBD2. The length of the CDR3 is 15 residues. Germline V gene lookup returns CDR1 MNHEY and CDR2 SMNVEV (reference sequence). With 4 bases clipped from V and 3 bases from J, the junction kept 7 bases outside the gene matches.